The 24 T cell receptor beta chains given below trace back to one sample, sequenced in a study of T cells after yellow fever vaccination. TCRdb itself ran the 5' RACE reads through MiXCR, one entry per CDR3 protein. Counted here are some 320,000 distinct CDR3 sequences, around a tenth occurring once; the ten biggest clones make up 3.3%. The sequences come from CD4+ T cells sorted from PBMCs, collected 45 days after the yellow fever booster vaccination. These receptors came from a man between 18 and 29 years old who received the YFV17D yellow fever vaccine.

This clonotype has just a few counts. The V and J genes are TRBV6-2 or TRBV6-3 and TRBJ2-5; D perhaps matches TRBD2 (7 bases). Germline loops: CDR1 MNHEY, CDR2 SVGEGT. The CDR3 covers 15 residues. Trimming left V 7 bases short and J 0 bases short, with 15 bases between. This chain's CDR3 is CASMVAGAYQETQYF. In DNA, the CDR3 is TGTGCCAGCATGGTGGCGGGGGCCTACCAAGAGACCCAGTACTTC.

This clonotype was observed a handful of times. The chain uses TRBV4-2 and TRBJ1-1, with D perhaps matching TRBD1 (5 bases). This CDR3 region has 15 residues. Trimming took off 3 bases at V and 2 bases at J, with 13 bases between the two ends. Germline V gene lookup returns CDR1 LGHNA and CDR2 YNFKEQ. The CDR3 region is CASSHYGGGNTEAFF. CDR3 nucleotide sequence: TGTGCCAGCAGCCACTACGGGGGGGGAAACACTGAAGCTTTCTTT.

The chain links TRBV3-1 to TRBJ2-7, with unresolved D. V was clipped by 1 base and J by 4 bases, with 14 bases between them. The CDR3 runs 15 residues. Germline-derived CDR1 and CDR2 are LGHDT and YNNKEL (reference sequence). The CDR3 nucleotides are TGTGCCAGCAGCCAAGCCCCAGGCAACCATTACGAGCAGTACTTC. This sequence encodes CASSQAPGNHYEQYF.

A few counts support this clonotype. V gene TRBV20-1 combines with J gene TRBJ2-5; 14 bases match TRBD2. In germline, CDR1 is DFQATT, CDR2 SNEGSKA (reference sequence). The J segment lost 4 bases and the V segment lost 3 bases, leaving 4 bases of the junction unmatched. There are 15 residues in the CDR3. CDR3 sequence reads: CSARGGLAGGETQYF. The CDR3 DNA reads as TGCAGTGCTAGGGGAGGACTAGCGGGGGGAGAGACCCAGTACTTC.

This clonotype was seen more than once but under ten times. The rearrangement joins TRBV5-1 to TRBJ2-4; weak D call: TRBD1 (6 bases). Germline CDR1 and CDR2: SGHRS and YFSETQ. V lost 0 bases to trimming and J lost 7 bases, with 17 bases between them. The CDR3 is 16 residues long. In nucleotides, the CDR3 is TGCGCCAGCAGCTTGGGACTACAGGGATGGGGGAACATTCAGTACTTC. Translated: CASSLGLQGWGNIQYF.

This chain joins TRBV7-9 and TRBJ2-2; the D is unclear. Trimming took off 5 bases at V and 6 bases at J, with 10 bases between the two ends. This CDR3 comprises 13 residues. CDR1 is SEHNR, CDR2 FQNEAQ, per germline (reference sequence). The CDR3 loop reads CASSLFSAGELFF. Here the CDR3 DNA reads TGTGCCAGCAGCCTGTTCTCGGCCGGGGAGCTGTTTTTT.

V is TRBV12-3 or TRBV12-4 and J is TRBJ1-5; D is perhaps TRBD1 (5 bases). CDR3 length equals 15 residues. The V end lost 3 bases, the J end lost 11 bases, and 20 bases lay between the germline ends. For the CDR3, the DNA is TGTGCCAGCAGTTTGGAGCAGGGCGGAAGACCGACCCAGCATTTT. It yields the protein CASSLEQGGRPTQHF.

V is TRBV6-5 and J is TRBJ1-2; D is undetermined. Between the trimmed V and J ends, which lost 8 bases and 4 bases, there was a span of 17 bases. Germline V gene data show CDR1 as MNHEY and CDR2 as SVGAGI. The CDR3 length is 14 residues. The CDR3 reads CASSRYVGSYGYTF. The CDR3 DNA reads TGTGCCAGCTCTCGTTACGTGGGGAGCTATGGCTACACCTTC.

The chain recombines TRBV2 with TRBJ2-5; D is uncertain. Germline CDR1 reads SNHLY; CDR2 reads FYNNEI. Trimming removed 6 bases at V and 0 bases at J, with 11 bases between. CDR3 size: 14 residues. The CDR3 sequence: CASRVSIYQETQYF. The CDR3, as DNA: TGTGCCAGCAGGGTTTCTATCTACCAAGAGACCCAGTACTTC. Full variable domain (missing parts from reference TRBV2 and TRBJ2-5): EPEVTQTPSHQVTQMGQEVILRCVPISNHLYFYWYRQILGQKVEFLVSFYNNEISEKSEIFDDQFSVERPDGSNFTLKIRSTKLEDSAMYFCASRVSIYQETQYFGPGTRLLVL.

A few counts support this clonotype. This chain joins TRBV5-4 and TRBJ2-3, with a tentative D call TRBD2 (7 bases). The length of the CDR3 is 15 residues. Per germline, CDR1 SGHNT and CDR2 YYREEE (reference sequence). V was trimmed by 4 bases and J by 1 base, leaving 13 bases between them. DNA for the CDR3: TGTGCCAGCAGCCCTGAAGGGGGGGGCACAGATACGCAGTATTTT. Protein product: CASSPEGGGTDTQYF.

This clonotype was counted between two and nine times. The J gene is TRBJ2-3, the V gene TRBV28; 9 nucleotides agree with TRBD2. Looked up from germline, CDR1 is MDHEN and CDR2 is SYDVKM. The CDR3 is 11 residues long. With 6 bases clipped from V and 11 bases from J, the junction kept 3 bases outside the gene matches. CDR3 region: CASSERGEQYF. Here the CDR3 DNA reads TGTGCCAGCAGCGAGCGGGGGGAGCAGTATTTT.

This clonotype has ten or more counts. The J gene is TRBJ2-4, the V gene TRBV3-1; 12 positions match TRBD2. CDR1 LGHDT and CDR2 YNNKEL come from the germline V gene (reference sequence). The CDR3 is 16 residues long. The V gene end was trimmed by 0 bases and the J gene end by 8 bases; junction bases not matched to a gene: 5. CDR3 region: CASSQDVLAGGDIQYF. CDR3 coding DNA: TGTGCCAGCAGCCAAGATGTACTAGCGGGGGGAGACATTCAGTACTTC.

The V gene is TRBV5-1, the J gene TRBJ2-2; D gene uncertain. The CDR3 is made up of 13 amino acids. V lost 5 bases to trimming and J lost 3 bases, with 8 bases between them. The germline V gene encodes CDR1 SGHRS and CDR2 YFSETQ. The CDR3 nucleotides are TGCGCCAGCAGAGACTCCTACACCGGGGAGCTGTTTTTT. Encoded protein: CASRDSYTGELFF.

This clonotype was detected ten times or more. The CDR3 region has the DNA TGTGCCAGCAGCTTAGAGGGGGGGTATCGGTTCTTC. This encodes CASSLEGGYRFF. V and J are TRBV7-2 and TRBJ2-1, with D possibly being TRBD2 (7 bases). The CDR3 extends over 12 amino acids. V was trimmed by 1 base and J by 15 bases, leaving 13 bases between them. Per germline, CDR1 SGHTA and CDR2 FQGNSA.

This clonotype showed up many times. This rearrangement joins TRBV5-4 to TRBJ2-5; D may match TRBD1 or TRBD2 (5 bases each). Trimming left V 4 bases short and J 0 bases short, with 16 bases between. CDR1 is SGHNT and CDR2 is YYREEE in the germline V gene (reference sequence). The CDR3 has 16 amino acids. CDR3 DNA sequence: TGTGCCAGCAGCCCGGCTGATGGGGGTAACCAAGAGACCCAGTACTTC. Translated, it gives CASSPADGGNQETQYF.

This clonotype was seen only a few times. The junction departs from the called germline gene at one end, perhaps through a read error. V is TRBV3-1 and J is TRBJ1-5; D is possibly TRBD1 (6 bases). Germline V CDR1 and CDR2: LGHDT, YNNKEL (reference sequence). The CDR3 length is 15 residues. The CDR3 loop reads CASSQGGRGNQPQHF. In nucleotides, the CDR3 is TGTGCCAGCAGTCAAGGGGGTAGGGGCAATCAGCCCCAGCATTTT.

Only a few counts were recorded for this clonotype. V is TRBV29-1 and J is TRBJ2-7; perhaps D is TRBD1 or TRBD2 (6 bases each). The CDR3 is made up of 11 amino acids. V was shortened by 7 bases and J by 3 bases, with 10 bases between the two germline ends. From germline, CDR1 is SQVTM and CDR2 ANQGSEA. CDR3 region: CSGGTRYEQYF. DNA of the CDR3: TGCAGCGGCGGGACACGCTACGAGCAGTACTTC.

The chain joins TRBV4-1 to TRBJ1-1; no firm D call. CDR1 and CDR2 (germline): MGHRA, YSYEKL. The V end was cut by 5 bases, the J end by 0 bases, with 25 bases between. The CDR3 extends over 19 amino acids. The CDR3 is CASSRPGEGFLGMNTEAFF. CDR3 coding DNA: TGCGCCAGCAGCAGGCCCGGGGAGGGTTTTTTAGGCATGAACACTGAAGCTTTCTTT.

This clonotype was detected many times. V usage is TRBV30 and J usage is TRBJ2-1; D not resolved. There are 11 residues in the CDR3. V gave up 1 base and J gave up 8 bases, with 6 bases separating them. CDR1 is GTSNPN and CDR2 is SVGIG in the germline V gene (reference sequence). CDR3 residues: CAWSEFYEQFF. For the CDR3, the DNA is TGTGCCTGGAGTGAATTTTATGAGCAGTTCTTC.

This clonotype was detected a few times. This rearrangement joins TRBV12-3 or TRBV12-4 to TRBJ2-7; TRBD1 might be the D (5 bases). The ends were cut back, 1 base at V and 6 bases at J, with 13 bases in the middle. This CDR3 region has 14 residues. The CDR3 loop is CASSLGGRVFEQYF. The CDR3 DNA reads TGTGCCAGCAGTTTAGGAGGCAGGGTGTTCGAGCAGTACTTC.

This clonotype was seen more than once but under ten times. CDR3 coding DNA: TGTGCCACCAGTGATCGCAGAGATACGCAGTATTTT. This encodes CATSDRRDTQYF. The chain combines TRBV24-1 with TRBJ2-3; D is undetermined. The CDR3 extends over 12 amino acids. With 3 bases removed from V and 5 bases from J, the gap between germline ends came to 5 bases. Germline CDR1 and CDR2: KGHDR and SFDVKD.

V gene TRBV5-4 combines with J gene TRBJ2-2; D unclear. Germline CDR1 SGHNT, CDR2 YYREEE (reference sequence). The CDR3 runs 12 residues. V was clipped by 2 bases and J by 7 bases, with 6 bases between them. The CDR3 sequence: CASSFEDGELFF. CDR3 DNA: TGTGCCAGCAGCTTCGAGGACGGGGAGCTGTTTTTT.

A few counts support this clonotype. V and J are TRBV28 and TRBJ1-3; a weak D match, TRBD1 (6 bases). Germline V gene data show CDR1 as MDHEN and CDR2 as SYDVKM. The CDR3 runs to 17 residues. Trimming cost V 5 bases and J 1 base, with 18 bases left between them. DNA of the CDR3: TGTGCCAGCAGTCCCGTACAGGGAAGATTTTCTGGAAACACCATATATTTT. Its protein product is CASSPVQGRFSGNTIYF.

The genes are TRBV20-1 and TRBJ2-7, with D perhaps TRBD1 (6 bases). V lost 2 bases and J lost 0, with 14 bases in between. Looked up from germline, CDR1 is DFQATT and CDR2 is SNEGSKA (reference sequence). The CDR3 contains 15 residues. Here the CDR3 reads CSARIPGTISYEQYF. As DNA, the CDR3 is TGCAGTGCTAGAATCCCCGGGACAATCTCCTACGAGCAGTACTTC.